Below are 17 T cell receptor beta chains sequenced from a single sample in a study of cytomegalovirus exposure and HLA in healthy donors. PCR was performed using 60 Vbeta and 13 Jbeta primers. Sequencing was performed with immunoSEQ multiplex PCR; in TCRdb, only in-frame clones are kept and a portion is missing. The sample lists about 150,000 clones; about two thirds were seen once. The specimen sequenced was PBMCs. These receptors were collected from a man in his forties in good health and CMV-seronegative.

Of note for this clone: Sequence at one end of the junction differs from germline and may be a read error. The chain couples TRBV29-1 to TRBJ2-7; possible D gene TRBD2, 5 bases. Germline V gene sequence: CDR1 SQVTM, CDR2 ANQGSEA. The CDR3 totals 14 residues. CDR3 DNA sequence: TGCAGCTTTGATAGGAAGCGGAAGAGCTACGAGCAGTACTTC. The encoded protein is CSFDRKRKSYEQYF.

V usage is TRBV13 and J usage is TRBJ2-1; 9 bases align to TRBD2. Per germline, CDR1 PRHDT and CDR2 FYEKMQ (reference sequence). V was clipped by 2 bases and J by 5 bases; unmatched bases: 7. CDR3 length equals 16 residues. DNA for the CDR3: TGTGCCAGCAGCTTATGGGGCGGGAGGGCCGACAATGAGCAGTTCTTC. Translation: CASSLWGGRADNEQFF.

The chain has TRBV5-1 and TRBJ2-2, with 11 bases lining up with TRBD2. Losses at the gene ends were 3 bases for V and 7 bases for J; bases not matched to a gene: 5. CDR1 and CDR2 (germline): SGHRS, YFSETQ. The CDR3 runs 15 residues. The CDR3 protein is CASSSLAGDVGELFF. CDR3 nucleotide sequence: TGCGCCAGCAGCTCACTAGCGGGAGATGTCGGGGAGCTGTTTTTT. Combining the CDR3 with reference TRBV5-1 and TRBJ2-2 gives the whole variable domain KAGVTQTPRYLIKTRGQQVTLSCSPISGHRSVSWYQQTPGQGLQFLFEYFSETQRNKGNFPGRFSGRQFSNSRSEMNVSTLELGDSALYLCASSSLAGDVGELFFGEGSRLTVL.

The rearrangement uses TRBV5-1 and TRBJ2-5; no definite D call. Germline CDR1 SGHRS, CDR2 YFSETQ. CDR3 length: 13 residues. The V end was cut by 5 bases, the J end by 0 bases, with 8 bases between. DNA for the CDR3: TGCGCCAGCAGGTTCAGGTACCAAGAGACCCAGTACTTC. This translates into CASRFRYQETQYF.

The rearrangement uses TRBV6-1 and TRBJ1-5; D remains unclear. V was shortened by 4 bases and J by 3 bases, with 16 bases between the two germline ends. The CDR3 covers 16 residues. The germline gives CDR1 MNHNS, CDR2 SASEGT. CDR3 sequence reads: CASSANRPNSNQPQHF. CDR3 coding DNA: TGTGCCAGCAGTGCTAACAGACCTAATTCCAATCAGCCCCAGCATTTT.

V usage is TRBV7-9 and J usage is TRBJ2-2, with TRBD1 matching 8 bases. The CDR3 loop spans 15 amino acids. Per germline, CDR1 SEHNR and CDR2 FQNEAQ (reference sequence). After removal of 6 bases from V and 1 base from J, the junction contained 4 bases not matched to a gene. CDR3 amino acids: CASRTGTGNTGELFF. CDR3 nucleotides: TGTGCCAGCAGAACAGGGACAGGGAACACCGGGGAGCTGTTTTTT.

Only a few counts were recorded for this clone. This sequence joins TRBV19 and TRBJ1-6; 7 bases match TRBD1. This CDR3 region has 14 residues. The V gene's germline CDR1 is LNHDA and CDR2 SQIVND (reference sequence). J gave up 9 bases and V 6 bases, and 8 bases lay outside the gene matches. In DNA form, the CDR3 reads TGTGCCAGTAGAGGGACAGCCAGAGGTTCACCCCTCCACTTT. Translating it yields CASRGTARGSPLHF.

The V gene is TRBV7-9, the J gene TRBJ1-1, with 9 bases fitting TRBD1. With V trimmed by 7 bases and J by 5 bases, 5 bases remained unmatched. Germline CDR1 is SEHNR and CDR2 is FQNEAQ (reference sequence). The CDR3 length is 13 residues. The CDR3 DNA follows: TGTGCCAGCACGGGGACAGGGACGACTGAAGCTTTCTTT. Its translation: CASTGTGTTEAFF.

The V call is TRBV6-5, the J call TRBJ2-1; 7 bases line up with TRBD2. Germline CDR1 reads MNHEY; CDR2 reads SVGAGI. This CDR3 contains 15 residues. V was clipped by 6 bases and J by 4 bases; unmatched bases: 9. CDR3 sequence reads: CASSRGSRKYNEQFF. DNA for the CDR3: TGTGCCAGCAGCCGCGGGAGTCGGAAATACAATGAGCAGTTCTTC.

This clone was counted between two and nine times. The chain combines TRBV7-9 with TRBJ1-3; D might be TRBD1 (5 bases). The length of the CDR3 is 15 residues. V gave up 7 bases and J gave up 0 bases, with 13 bases separating them. The germline V gene encodes CDR1 SEHNR and CDR2 FQNEAQ (reference sequence). CDR3 coding DNA: TGTGCCAGCATCTTGGGGGGGATCTCTGGAAACACCATATATTTT. Amino acids: CASILGGISGNTIYF.

This rearrangement joins TRBV2 to TRBJ1-5, with 7 positions matching TRBD1. CDR1 and CDR2 (germline): SNHLY, FYNNEI. The CDR3 length is 15 residues. V dropped 6 bases and J dropped 3; count of bases not matched to a gene: 8. CDR3 residues: CASRSRQGDNQPQHF. As DNA, the CDR3 is TGTGCCAGCAGGAGTCGACAGGGCGACAATCAGCCCCAGCATTTT.

This chain joins TRBV4-2 and TRBJ2-3; 11 nucleotides line up with TRBD2. The CDR3 sequence is 18 residues long. With 0 bases clipped from V and 2 bases from J, the junction kept 7 bases outside the gene matches. Germline CDR1 is LGHNA and CDR2 is YNFKEQ. CDR3 sequence: CASSQDGLAGGYTDTQYF. CDR3 DNA sequence: TGTGCCAGCAGCCAAGATGGGCTAGCGGGGGGTTACACAGATACGCAGTATTTT.

This chain uses TRBV9 with TRBJ1-1; 7 positions match TRBD1. The CDR3 is 15 residues long. V dropped 3 bases and J dropped 1; count of bases not matched to a gene: 6. Germline V gene lookup returns CDR1 SGDLS and CDR2 YYNGEE. The chain's CDR3 is CASSGTQGPNTEAFF. CDR3 nucleotide sequence: TGTGCCAGCAGCGGCACACAGGGGCCGAACACTGAAGCTTTCTTT.

This chain links TRBV5-1 with TRBJ2-3; the match to TRBD2 covers 15 bases. This CDR3 comprises 17 residues. Germline CDR1 SGHRS, CDR2 YFSETQ. J lost 4 bases, V lost 4 bases, and 7 bases had no gene match. The CDR3 DNA reads TGCGCCAGCAGCGCCGGACTAGCGGGGGGGAGAGCAGATACGCAGTATTTT. Translated: CASSAGLAGGRADTQYF.

The chain combines TRBV7-3 with TRBJ2-1; 7 bases line up with TRBD2. CDR3 length equals 16 residues. Germline CDR1 reads SGHTA; CDR2 reads FQGTGA. The ends lost 2 bases at V and 2 bases at J; junction bases unmatched: 6. CDR3 region: CASSLLAGTTYNEQFF. DNA of the CDR3: TGTGCCAGCAGCTTATTGGCAGGGACTACCTACAATGAGCAGTTCTTC.

The CDR3 DNA reads TGTGCCAGCAGCGTGACAGAATTCACTGAAGCTTTCTTT. Amino acid sequence: CASSVTEFTEAFF. V and J are TRBV7-2 and TRBJ1-1; possibly TRBD1 for D (5 bases). The ends were cut back, 5 bases at V and 4 bases at J, with 11 bases in the middle. CDR3 size: 13 residues. CDR1 SGHTA and CDR2 FQGNSA come from the germline V gene.

The rearrangement joins TRBV6-5 to TRBJ2-6, with D possibly being TRBD1 (5 bases). Germline V gene sequence: CDR1 MNHEY, CDR2 SVGAGI. With 2 bases removed from V and 5 bases from J, the gap between germline ends came to 10 bases. There are 15 residues in the CDR3. CDR3 protein: CASSYQGGRANVLTF. In DNA, the CDR3 is TGTGCCAGCAGTTACCAGGGTGGAAGGGCCAACGTCCTGACTTTC.